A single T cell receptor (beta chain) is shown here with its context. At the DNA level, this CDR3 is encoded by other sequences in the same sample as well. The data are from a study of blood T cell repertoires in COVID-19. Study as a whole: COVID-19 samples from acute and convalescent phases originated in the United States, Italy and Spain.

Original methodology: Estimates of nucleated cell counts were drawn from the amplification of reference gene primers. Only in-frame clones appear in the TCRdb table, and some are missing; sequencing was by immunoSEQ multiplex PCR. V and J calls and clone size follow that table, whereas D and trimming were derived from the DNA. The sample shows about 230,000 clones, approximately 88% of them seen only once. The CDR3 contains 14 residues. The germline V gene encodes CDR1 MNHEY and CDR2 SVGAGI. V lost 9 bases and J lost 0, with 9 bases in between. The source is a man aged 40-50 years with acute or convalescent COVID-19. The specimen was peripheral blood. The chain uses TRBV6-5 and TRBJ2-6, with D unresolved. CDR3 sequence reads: CASRPSSGANVLTF. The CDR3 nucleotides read TGTGCCAGTCGCCCGAGCTCTGGGGCCAACGTCCTGACTTTC.